This T cell receptor beta chain emerged from a study of beta chain features in type 1 diabetes. Across the study: The patient and healthy donor groups were comparable for age, gender and cell yields.

The entirety of the isolated RNA underwent reverse transcription, so expressed TCRB transcripts were sequenced. Libraries were prepared by immunoSEQ multiplex PCR; TCRdb keeps only in-frame clonotypes and omits some of them. This sample yields around 430,000 clones, of which about 32% are seen a single time; around 0.065% belongs to the top ten. Trimming removed 5 bases from V and 6 bases from J; junction bases left unmatched: 8. This CDR3 is built from 15 residues. Germline V gene sequence: CDR1 GTSNPN, CDR2 SVGIG (reference sequence). Sequenced material: naive CD4+ T cells from blood. This chain joins TRBV30 and TRBJ2-1, with 12 bases that match TRBD1. This TCR derives from a man aged 18 to 35 in good health. CDR3 sequence: CAWVHRDRGRNEQFF. The CDR3 DNA reads as TGTGCCTGGGTTCACCGGGACAGGGGGCGCAATGAGCAGTTCTTC. Full variable domain (outside the CDR3, taken from reference TRBV30 and TRBJ2-1): SQTIHQWPATLVQPVGSPLSLECTVEGTSNPNLYWYRQAAGRGLQLLFYSVGIGQISSEVPQNLSASRPQDRQFILSSKKLLLSDSGFYLCAWVHRDRGRNEQFFGPGTRLTVL.